The clone carrying this T cell receptor (beta chain) was detected many times. The antigen is undetermined. The sample belongs to a study of T cell repertoires in cytomegalovirus infection. Study-wide background: It was the public TCR beta signatures that indicated both CMV infection and matching HLA type.

TCRdb used MiXCR to reprocess the reads, holding one entry per CDR3 protein. The table shows over 100,000 distinct CDR3 sequences, with over 9% occurring only once. General study results and limits: Dominating the ex vivo response were HLA-C-restricted CMV-specific TCR beta clonotypes.

The length of the CDR3 is 14 residues. Trimming took 4 bases from V and 8 from J, leaving 16 bases between them. CDR1 and CDR2 from the germline V gene are SGHNT and YYREEE (reference sequence). The sequenced sample consisted of PBMCs, sequenced either directly or after in vitro stimulation (not recorded which). This chain links TRBV5-4 with TRBJ2-1; no definite D call. The TCR originated in a human donor in good health (CMV status not recorded). Some clones in this sample may be carry-over from other donors' samples. The CDR3 DNA reads TGTGCCAGCAGCCCTTCTATGTATCCCCATGAGCAGTTCTTC. This translates into CASSPSMYPHEQFF.